This TCR beta chain is drawn from a study of PD-1 blockade in mismatch repair-deficient tumors. The assay was immunoSEQ multiplex PCR, and TCRdb's table has in-frame clones only and misses some. The sample yields 130,000 or so clones, about 88% seen once. The CDR3 is 14 residues long. The germline V gene has CDR1 PRHDT and CDR2 FYEKMQ (reference sequence). Trimming took off 3 bases at V and 4 bases at J, with 13 bases between the two ends. The V call is TRBV13, the J call TRBJ2-7; D gene unclear. This specimen was peripheral blood, taken 44 weeks after starting pembrolizumab. The receptor was isolated from an adult with mismatch repair-deficient cancer. Here the CDR3 DNA reads TGTGCCAGCAGCTTCGGAATTAGCAAGTACGAGCAGTACTTC. Translated: CASSFGISKYEQYF.